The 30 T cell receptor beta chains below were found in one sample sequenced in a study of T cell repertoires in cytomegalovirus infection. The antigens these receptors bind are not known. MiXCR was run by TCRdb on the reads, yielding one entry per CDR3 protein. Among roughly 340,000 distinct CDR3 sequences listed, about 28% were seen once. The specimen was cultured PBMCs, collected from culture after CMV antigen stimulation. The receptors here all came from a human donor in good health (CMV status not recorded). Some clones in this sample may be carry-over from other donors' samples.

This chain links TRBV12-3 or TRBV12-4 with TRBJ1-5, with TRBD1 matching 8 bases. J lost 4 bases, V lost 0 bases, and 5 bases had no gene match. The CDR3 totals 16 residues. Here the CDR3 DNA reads TGTGCCAGCAGTTTAGCCGGACAGGGCTCAAATCAGCCCCAGCATTTT. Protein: CASSLAGQGSNQPQHF.

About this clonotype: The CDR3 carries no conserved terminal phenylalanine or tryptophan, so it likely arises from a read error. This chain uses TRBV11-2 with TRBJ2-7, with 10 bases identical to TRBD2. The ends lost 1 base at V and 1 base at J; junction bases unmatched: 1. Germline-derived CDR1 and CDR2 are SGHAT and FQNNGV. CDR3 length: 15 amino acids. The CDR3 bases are TGTGCCAGCAGCTTAGCTAGCGGGGGATCCTACGAGCAGTACCTC. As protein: CASSLASGGSYEQYL.

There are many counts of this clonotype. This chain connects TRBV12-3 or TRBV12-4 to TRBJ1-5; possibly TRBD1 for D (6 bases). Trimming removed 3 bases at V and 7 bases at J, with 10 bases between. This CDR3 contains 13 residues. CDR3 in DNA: TGTGCCAGCAGTTTCCGGGGGCAACAGCCCCAGCATTTT. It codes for CASSFRGQQPQHF.

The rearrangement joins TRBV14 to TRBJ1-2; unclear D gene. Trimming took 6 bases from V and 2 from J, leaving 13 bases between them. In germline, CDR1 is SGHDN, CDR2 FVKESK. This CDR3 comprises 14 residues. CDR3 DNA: TGTGCCAGCAGTCTTGACACAAAGAACTATGGCTACACCTTC. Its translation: CASSLDTKNYGYTF.

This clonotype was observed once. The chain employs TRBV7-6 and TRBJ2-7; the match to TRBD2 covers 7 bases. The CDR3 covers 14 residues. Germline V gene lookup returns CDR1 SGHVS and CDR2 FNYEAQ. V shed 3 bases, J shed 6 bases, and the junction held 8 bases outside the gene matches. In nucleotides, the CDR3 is TGTGCCAGCAGCTTGCGGCCCTTAGCGGGCGAGCAGTACTTC. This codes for CASSLRPLAGEQYF.

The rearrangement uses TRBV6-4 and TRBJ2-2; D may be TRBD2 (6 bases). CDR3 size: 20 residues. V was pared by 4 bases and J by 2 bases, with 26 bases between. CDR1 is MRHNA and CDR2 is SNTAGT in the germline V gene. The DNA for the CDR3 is TGTGCCAGCAGTGTGGAGGGCCTTAATTTGTTCTCGGATAACACCGGGGAGCTGTTTTTT. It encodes CASSVEGLNLFSDNTGELFF.

This chain's CDR3 is CASSFEYQPQHF. As DNA, the CDR3 is TGTGCCAGCAGTTTCGAGTATCAGCCCCAGCATTTT. V is TRBV12-3 or TRBV12-4 and J is TRBJ1-5; D is unresolved. V lost 3 bases and J 5 bases, leaving 5 bases between the germline ends. The CDR3 contains 12 residues.

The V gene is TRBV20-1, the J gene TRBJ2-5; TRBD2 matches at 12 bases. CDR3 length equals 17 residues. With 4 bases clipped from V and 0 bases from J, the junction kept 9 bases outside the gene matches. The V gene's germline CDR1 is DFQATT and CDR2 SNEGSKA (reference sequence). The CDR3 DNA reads TGCAGTGCTACCCGGACTAGCGGGGAACTGTACCAAGAGACCCAGTACTTC. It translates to CSATRTSGELYQETQYF.

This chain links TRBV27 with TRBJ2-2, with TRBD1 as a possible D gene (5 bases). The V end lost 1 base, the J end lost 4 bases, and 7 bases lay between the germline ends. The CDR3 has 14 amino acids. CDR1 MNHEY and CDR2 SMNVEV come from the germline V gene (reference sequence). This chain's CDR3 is CASSLLQATGELFF. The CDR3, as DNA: TGTGCCAGCAGTTTATTACAGGCCACCGGGGAGCTGTTTTTT.

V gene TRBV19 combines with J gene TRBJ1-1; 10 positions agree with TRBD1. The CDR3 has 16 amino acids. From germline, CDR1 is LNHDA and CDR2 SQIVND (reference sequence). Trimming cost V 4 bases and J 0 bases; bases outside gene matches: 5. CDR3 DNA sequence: TGTGCCAGTAGTACCAGGACAGGGGGGATGAACACTGAAGCTTTCTTT. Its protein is CASSTRTGGMNTEAFF.

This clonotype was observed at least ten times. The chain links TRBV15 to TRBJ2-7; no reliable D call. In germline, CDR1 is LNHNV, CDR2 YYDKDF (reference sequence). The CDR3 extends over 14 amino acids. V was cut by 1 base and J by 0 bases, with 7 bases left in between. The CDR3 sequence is CATSRVGNSYEQYF. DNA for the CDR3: TGTGCCACCAGCAGAGTTGGCAACTCCTACGAGCAGTACTTC.

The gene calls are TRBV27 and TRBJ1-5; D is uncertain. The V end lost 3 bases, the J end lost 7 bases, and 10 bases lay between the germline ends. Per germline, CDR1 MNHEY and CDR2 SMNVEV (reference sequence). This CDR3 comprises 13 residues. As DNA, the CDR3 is TGTGCCAGCAGTTTTAATGGGTTGCAGCCCCAGCATTTT. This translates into CASSFNGLQPQHF.

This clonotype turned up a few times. CDR3 amino acids: CASRLGSNSPLHF. In DNA, the CDR3 is TGTGCCAGCAGGTTGGGGAGTAATTCACCCCTCCACTTT. This chain connects TRBV6-5 to TRBJ1-6, with D hard to call. CDR1 is MNHEY, CDR2 SVGAGI, per germline. CDR3 length: 13 amino acids. V was clipped by 6 bases and J by 6 bases, with 9 bases between them.

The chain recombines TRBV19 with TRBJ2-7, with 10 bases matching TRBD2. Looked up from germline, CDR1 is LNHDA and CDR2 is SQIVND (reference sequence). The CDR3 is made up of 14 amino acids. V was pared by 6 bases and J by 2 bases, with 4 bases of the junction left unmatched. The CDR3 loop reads CASRLSGGPYEQYF. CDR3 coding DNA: TGTGCCAGTAGGCTTAGCGGGGGGCCCTACGAGCAGTACTTC. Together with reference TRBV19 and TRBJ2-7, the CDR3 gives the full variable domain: DGGITQSPKYLFRKEGQNVTLSCEQNLNHDAMYWYRQDPGQGLRLIYYSQIVNDFQKGDIAEGYSVSREKKESFPLTVTSAQKNPTAFYLCASRLSGGPYEQYFGPGTRLTVT.

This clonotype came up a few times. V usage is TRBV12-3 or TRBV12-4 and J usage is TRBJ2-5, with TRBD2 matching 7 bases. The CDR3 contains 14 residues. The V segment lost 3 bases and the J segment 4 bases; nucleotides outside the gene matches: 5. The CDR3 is CASSLTPGGETQYF. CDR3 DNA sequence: TGTGCCAGCAGTTTGACCCCGGGAGGAGAGACCCAGTACTTC.

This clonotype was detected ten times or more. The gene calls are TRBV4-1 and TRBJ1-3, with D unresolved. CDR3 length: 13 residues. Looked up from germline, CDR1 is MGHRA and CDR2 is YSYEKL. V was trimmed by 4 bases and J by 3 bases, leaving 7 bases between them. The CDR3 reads CASSPLGGNTIYF. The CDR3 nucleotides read TGCGCCAGCAGCCCGCTCGGTGGAAACACCATATATTTT.

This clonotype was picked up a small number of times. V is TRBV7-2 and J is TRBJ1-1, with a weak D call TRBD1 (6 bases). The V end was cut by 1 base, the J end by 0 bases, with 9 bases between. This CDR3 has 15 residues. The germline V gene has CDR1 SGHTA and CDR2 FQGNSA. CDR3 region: CASSLGGAMNTEAFF. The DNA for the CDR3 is TGTGCCAGCAGCTTAGGGGGGGCCATGAACACTGAAGCTTTCTTT.

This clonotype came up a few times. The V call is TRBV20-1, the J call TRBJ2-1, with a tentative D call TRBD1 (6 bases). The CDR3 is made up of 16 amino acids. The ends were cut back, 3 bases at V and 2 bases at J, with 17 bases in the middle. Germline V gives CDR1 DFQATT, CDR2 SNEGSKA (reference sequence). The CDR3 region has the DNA TGCAGTGCTAGTGGGGGCTGGGACCAGACCTACAATGAGCAGTTCTTC. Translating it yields CSASGGWDQTYNEQFF.

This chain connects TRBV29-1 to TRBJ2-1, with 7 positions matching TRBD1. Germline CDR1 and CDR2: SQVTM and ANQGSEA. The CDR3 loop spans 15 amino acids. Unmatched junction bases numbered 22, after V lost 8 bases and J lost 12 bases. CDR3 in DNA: TGCAGCTCATCGACAGGGATCGGTTCTGCTTTGGGGCAGTTCTTC. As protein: CSSSTGIGSALGQFF.

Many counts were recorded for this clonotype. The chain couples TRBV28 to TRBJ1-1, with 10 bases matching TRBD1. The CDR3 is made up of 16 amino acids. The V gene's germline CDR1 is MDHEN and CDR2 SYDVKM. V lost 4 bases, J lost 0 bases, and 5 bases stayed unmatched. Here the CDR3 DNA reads TGTGCCAGCAGTTCCGGACAGGGGGGAATGAACACTGAAGCTTTCTTT. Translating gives CASSSGQGGMNTEAFF.

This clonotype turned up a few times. The CDR3: CASKTGVSPLHF. The CDR3 DNA follows: TGTGCCAGCAAGACAGGAGTCTCACCCCTCCACTTT. V usage is TRBV6-1 and J usage is TRBJ1-6, with D possibly matching TRBD1 (6 bases). CDR1 is MNHNS, CDR2 SASEGT, per germline. Between the trimmed V and J ends, which lost 7 bases and 10 bases, there was a span of 11 bases. The CDR3 consists of 12 residues.

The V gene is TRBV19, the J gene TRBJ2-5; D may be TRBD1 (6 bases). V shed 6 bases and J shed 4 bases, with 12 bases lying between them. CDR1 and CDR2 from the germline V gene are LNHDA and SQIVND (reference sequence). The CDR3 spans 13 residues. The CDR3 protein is CASSPPDRETQYF. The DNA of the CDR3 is TGTGCCAGTAGCCCCCCGGACAGAGAGACCCAGTACTTC.

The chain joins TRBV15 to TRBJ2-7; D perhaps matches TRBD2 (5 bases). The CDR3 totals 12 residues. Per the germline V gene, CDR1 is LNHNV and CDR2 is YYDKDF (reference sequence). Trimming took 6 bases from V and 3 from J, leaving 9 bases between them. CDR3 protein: CATSLEGYEQYF. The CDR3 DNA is TGTGCCACCAGTCTCGAGGGCTACGAGCAGTACTTC.

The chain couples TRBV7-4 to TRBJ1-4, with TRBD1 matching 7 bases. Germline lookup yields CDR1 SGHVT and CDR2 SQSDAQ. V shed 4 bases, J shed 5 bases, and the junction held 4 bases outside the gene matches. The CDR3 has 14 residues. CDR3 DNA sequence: TGTGCCAGCAGCTCTCAGGGGGGGAATGAAAAACTGTTTTTT. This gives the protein CASSSQGGNEKLFF. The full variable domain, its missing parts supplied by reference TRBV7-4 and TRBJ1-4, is GAGVSQSPRYKVAKRGRDVALRCDSISGHVTLYWYRQTLGQGSEVLTYSQSDAQRDKSGRPSGRFSAERPERSVSTLKIQRTEQGDSAVYLCASSSQGGNEKLFFGSGTQLSVL.

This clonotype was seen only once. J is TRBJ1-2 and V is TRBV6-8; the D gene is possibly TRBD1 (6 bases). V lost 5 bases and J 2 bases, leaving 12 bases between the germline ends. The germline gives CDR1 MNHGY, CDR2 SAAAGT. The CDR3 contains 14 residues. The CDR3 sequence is CASSIKDRNYGYTF. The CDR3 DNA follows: TGTGCCAGCAGTATCAAGGACAGAAACTATGGCTACACCTTC.

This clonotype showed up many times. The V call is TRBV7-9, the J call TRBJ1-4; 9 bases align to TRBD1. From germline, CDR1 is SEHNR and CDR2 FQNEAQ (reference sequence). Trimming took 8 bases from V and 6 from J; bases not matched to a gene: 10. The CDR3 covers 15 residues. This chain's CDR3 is CASGEAGQGDEKLFF. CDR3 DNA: TGTGCCAGCGGAGAGGCGGGACAGGGTGATGAAAAACTGTTTTTT.

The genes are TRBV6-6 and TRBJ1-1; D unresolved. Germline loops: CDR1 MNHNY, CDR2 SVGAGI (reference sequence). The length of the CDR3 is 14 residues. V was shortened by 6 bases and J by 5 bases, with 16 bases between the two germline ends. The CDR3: CASRLQEGQTEAFF. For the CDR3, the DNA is TGTGCCAGCAGACTTCAGGAGGGCCAAACTGAAGCTTTCTTT.

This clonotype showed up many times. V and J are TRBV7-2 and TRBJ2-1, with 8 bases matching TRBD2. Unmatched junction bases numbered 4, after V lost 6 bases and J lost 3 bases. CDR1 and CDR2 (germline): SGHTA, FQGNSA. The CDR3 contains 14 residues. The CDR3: CASSGLANYNEQFF. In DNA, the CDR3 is TGTGCCAGCAGTGGACTAGCAAACTACAATGAGCAGTTCTTC. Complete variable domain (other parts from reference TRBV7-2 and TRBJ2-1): GAGVSQSPSNKVTEKGKDVELRCDPISGHTALYWYRQSLGQGLEFLIYFQGNSAPDKSGLPSDRFSAERTGGSVSTLTIQRTQQEDSAVYLCASSGLANYNEQFFGPGTRLTVL.

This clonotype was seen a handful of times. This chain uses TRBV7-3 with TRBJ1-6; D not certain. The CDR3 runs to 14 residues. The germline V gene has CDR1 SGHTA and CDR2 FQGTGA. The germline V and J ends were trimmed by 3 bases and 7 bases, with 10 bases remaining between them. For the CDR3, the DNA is TGTGCCAGCAGCTTCGGAGACGGAAATTCACCCCTCCACTTT. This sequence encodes CASSFGDGNSPLHF.

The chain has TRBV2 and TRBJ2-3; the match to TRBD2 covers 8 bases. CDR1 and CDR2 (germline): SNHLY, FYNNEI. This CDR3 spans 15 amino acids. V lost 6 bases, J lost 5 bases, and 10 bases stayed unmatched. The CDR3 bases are TGTGCCAGCAGCCCCCGCGGGGGGCCCGGAGATACGCAGTATTTT. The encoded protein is CASSPRGGPGDTQYF.